The 29 T cell receptor beta chains given below trace back to one sample, sequenced in a study of T cells in localized non-small cell lung cancer. Data came from immunoSEQ multiplex PCR; TCRdb stores just in-frame clones and leaves some out. The table lists about 77,000 clones, 85% to 90% of them singletons. The sequences come from peripheral blood, collected before any cancer treatment. The receptors were sampled from a woman aged 40-69 years with stage I squamous cell lung carcinoma.

J is TRBJ1-3 and V is TRBV19, with D perhaps matching TRBD1 (6 bases). The CDR3 extends over 17 amino acids. Trimming pared 4 bases from V and 4 bases from J, leaving 20 bases between. Germline V gives CDR1 LNHDA, CDR2 SQIVND (reference sequence). CDR3 DNA sequence: TGTGCCAGTAGTACCCGTAGGACAGTCATCGAGGGAAACACCATATATTTT. It translates to CASSTRRTVIEGNTIYF.

This chain connects TRBV11-2 to TRBJ2-3; no reliable D call. CDR1 is SGHAT, CDR2 FQNNGV, per germline. This CDR3 contains 11 residues. Trimming removed 5 bases at V and 7 bases at J, with 7 bases between. The CDR3 coding sequence is TGTGCCAGCAGCCCCTCCAATACGCAGTATTTT. It encodes CASSPSNTQYF.

J is TRBJ2-7 and V is TRBV5-1; D is ambiguous. Per germline, CDR1 SGHRS and CDR2 YFSETQ. The CDR3 has 14 residues. V was pared by 0 bases and J by 0 bases, with 7 bases between. Here the CDR3 reads CASSLDGSSYEQYF. The CDR3 DNA is TGCGCCAGCAGCTTGGACGGCAGCTCCTACGAGCAGTACTTC.

CDR3: CASSPLGTGSMNTEAFF. The CDR3 DNA sequence: TGCGCCAGCAGCCCCTTAGGGACAGGGTCTATGAACACTGAAGCTTTCTTT. This rearrangement joins TRBV5-1 to TRBJ1-1, with TRBD1 matching over 9 bases. The trim removed 4 bases at V and 0 bases at J, leaving 10 bases unmatched. Per germline, CDR1 SGHRS and CDR2 YFSETQ. The CDR3 loop spans 17 amino acids.

This chain's CDR3 is CASRGVNGNTIYF. As DNA, the CDR3 is TGCGCCAGCAGAGGGGTTAATGGAAACACCATATATTTT. The V gene is TRBV4-1, the J gene TRBJ1-3, with D maybe TRBD1 (5 bases). CDR1 is MGHRA, CDR2 YSYEKL, per germline. V lost 6 bases and J lost 3, with 9 bases in between. The CDR3 is 13 amino acids.

V and J are TRBV27 and TRBJ1-1, with TRBD1 as a possible D gene (6 bases). This CDR3 has 14 residues. CDR1 and CDR2 from the germline V gene are MNHEY and SMNVEV (reference sequence). Trimming took off 6 bases at V and 3 bases at J, with 14 bases between the two ends. Written as DNA, the CDR3 is TGTGCCAGCAGCCTGGGGGGGCAGGACACTGAAGCTTTCTTT. It encodes CASSLGGQDTEAFF.

This chain uses TRBV30 with TRBJ2-5, with 7 bases aligning to TRBD1. Trimming cost V 3 bases and J 5 bases; bases outside gene matches: 12. The length of the CDR3 is 15 residues. The V gene's germline CDR1 is GTSNPN and CDR2 SVGIG (reference sequence). CDR3 nucleotides: TGTGCCTGGAGCGCTACAACAGGGGCTTGGGAGACCCAGTACTTC. Translated, it gives CAWSATTGAWETQYF.

This rearrangement joins TRBV6-1 to TRBJ1-1; D unresolved. Germline CDR1 is MNHNS and CDR2 is SASEGT. The ends were cut back, 4 bases at V and 1 base at J, with 7 bases in the middle. The CDR3 has 13 residues. The CDR3 DNA reads TGTGCCAGCAGTGCGACGGAGAACACTGAAGCTTTCTTT. This gives the protein CASSATENTEAFF.

This chain uses TRBV9 with TRBJ2-3, with 16 bases that match TRBD2. The V gene's germline CDR1 is SGDLS and CDR2 YYNGEE. The length of the CDR3 is 20 residues. With 0 bases clipped from V and 7 bases from J, the junction kept 14 bases outside the gene matches. CDR3 DNA: TGTGCCAGCAGCGTAGGGCATCCGGGACTAGCGGGGGGGCCGCGAAATACGCAGTATTTT. This encodes CASSVGHPGLAGGPRNTQYF.

This clone has a single count. V usage is TRBV27 and J usage is TRBJ2-2, with 8 bases fitting TRBD1. The CDR3 spans 15 residues. In germline, CDR1 is MNHEY, CDR2 SMNVEV (reference sequence). V trimming: 5 bases; J trimming: 6 bases; junction bases outside the gene matches: 8. The CDR3 spells CASSHGTGVPGELFF. The CDR3, as DNA: TGTGCCAGCAGTCACGGGACAGGTGTCCCCGGGGAGCTGTTTTTT.

The chain uses TRBV21-1 and TRBJ2-7; TRBD2 reflects the table's D call only, with no check against the DNA. TRBV21-1 is marked as a pseudogene. The CDR3 consists of 17 residues. CDR3 sequence (DNA): TGTGCCAGCAGCAAAGTTTCGGGAGACAATCTCTCCTACGAGCAGTACTTC. Translated, it gives CASSKVSGDNLSYEQYF.

This clone was seen only once. The rearrangement uses TRBV2 and TRBJ2-3; D is possibly TRBD1 (6 bases). The germline V gene encodes CDR1 SNHLY and CDR2 FYNNEI. Trimming removed 6 bases from V and 2 bases from J, with 9 bases in between. This CDR3 spans 13 amino acids. The CDR3 sequence is CASRHRATDTQYF. CDR3 sequence (DNA): TGTGCCAGCAGACACAGGGCCACAGATACGCAGTATTTT.

This chain connects TRBV6-1 to TRBJ2-1; D is uncertain. The germline gives CDR1 MNHNS, CDR2 SASEGT. This CDR3 region has 13 residues. V was clipped by 5 bases and J by 2 bases, with 7 bases between them. The CDR3 loop is CASSFGPYNEQFF. CDR3 sequence (DNA): TGTGCCAGCAGTTTCGGCCCCTACAATGAGCAGTTCTTC.

In its sample, this clone was seen once. The gene calls are TRBV6-5 and TRBJ1-2; D gene unclear. Germline V gene sequence: CDR1 MNHEY, CDR2 SVGAGI. The CDR3 contains 14 residues. V lost 2 bases and J 4 bases, leaving 11 bases between the germline ends. CDR3 region: CASSYDGGGYGYTF. The CDR3 nucleotides are TGTGCCAGCAGTTACGACGGCGGTGGCTATGGCTACACCTTC.

The chain has TRBV9 and TRBJ1-4; 7 bases are shared with TRBD1. Germline trimming cut 0 bases from V and 2 bases from J; bases unmatched to any gene: 7. CDR3 length: 17 residues. Per the germline V gene, CDR1 is SGDLS and CDR2 is YYNGEE. CDR3 region: CASSVAPGGATNEKLFF. The CDR3 bases are TGTGCCAGCAGCGTAGCTCCAGGGGGTGCTACTAATGAAAAACTGTTTTTT.

The V and J genes are TRBV10-3 and TRBJ1-1; D remains ambiguous. V lost 4 bases and J 6 bases, leaving 15 bases between the germline ends. The CDR3 covers 14 residues. Germline CDR1 reads ENHRY; CDR2 reads SYGVKD. The CDR3 region is CAISGFISIAEAFF. Here the CDR3 DNA reads TGTGCCATCAGTGGATTCATTAGTATCGCTGAAGCTTTCTTT.

CDR3 sequence: CASSSQSGGGNEQYF. For the CDR3, the DNA is TGTGCCAGCAGCTCTCAAAGCGGGGGGGGCAACGAGCAGTACTTC. This chain joins TRBV7-2 and TRBJ2-7; 10 bases are a match to TRBD2. Losses at the gene ends were 4 bases for V and 5 bases for J; bases not matched to a gene: 8. Germline assignment: CDR1 SGHTA and CDR2 FQGNSA. The CDR3 runs 15 residues.

The chain couples TRBV7-9 to TRBJ2-1, with TRBD2 matching 11 bases. CDR1 is SEHNR and CDR2 is FQNEAQ in the germline V gene (reference sequence). This CDR3 is built from 14 residues. J was trimmed by 7 bases and V by 5 bases; bases with no gene match: 4. CDR3 nucleotides: TGTGCCAGCAGCCGGGGACTAGCGGAAAATGAGCAGTTCTTC. This gives the protein CASSRGLAENEQFF.

The rearrangement joins TRBV5-6 to TRBJ1-1, with 8 positions matching TRBD1. J was trimmed by 2 bases and V by 8 bases; bases with no gene match: 11. Germline loops: CDR1 SGHDT, CDR2 YYEEEE. This CDR3 is built from 15 residues. For the CDR3, the DNA is TGTGCCAGTCTCAGACAGGGGAGAACAAACACTGAAGCTTTCTTT. This codes for CASLRQGRTNTEAFF. Filled out from reference TRBV5-6 and TRBJ1-1, the complete variable domain reads DAGVTQSPTHLIKTRGQQVTLRCSPKSGHDTVSWYQQALGQGPQFIFQYYEEEERQRGNFPDRFSGHQFPNYSSELNVNALLLGDSALYLCASLRQGRTNTEAFFGQGTRLTVV.

The chain uses TRBV6-5 and TRBJ2-3; D tentatively fits TRBD1 or TRBD2 (6 bases each). Trimming shortened V by 6 bases and J by 4 bases, and 17 bases separated the two germline ends. CDR3 size: 15 residues. Germline CDR1 is MNHEY and CDR2 is SVGAGI. The CDR3 bases are TGTGCCAGCAGGACGAGGCTGGGGGGCCCAGATACGCAGTATTTT. Residues: CASRTRLGGPDTQYF.

The chain uses TRBV6-1 and TRBJ1-1; TRBD1 might be the D (5 bases). Germline V gene data show CDR1 as MNHNS and CDR2 as SASEGT. The ends were cut back, 6 bases at V and 7 bases at J, with 15 bases in the middle. The CDR3 runs 13 residues. This CDR3 reads CASSPMWGNEAFF. DNA for the CDR3: TGTGCCAGCAGCCCCATGTGGGGGAATGAAGCTTTCTTT.

The J gene is TRBJ2-2, the V gene TRBV19; possible D gene TRBD2, 5 bases. The V end was cut by 3 bases, the J end by 2 bases, with 10 bases between. This CDR3 spans 15 amino acids. Germline V gene sequence: CDR1 LNHDA, CDR2 SQIVND (reference sequence). This CDR3 reads CASSIRTGNTGELFF. CDR3 bases: TGTGCCAGTAGTATCCGGACGGGAAACACCGGGGAGCTGTTTTTT.

Regarding this clone: A read error may produce the germline difference seen at one junction end. This chain joins TRBV7-7 and TRBJ2-6; TRBD1 agrees at 12 bases. Germline V gives CDR1 SSHAT, CDR2 FNYEAQ (reference sequence). The length of the CDR3 is 18 residues. The CDR3 coding sequence is TGTGCTAGCAGCCCCGGGACAGGGGGCCTGACTGGGGCCAACGTCCTGACTTTC. Protein product: CASSPGTGGLTGANVLTF. The full variable domain, completed using reference TRBV7-7 and TRBJ2-6, is GAGVSQSPRYKVTKRGQDVTLRCDPISSHATLYWYQQALGQGPEFLTYFNYEAQPDKSGLPSDRFSAERPEGSISTLTIQRTEQRDSAMYRCASSPGTGGLTGANVLTFGAGSRLTVL.

The chain recombines TRBV5-1 with TRBJ2-1, with 9 bases matching TRBD1. CDR3 size: 15 residues. Germline CDR1 is SGHRS and CDR2 is YFSETQ. J was trimmed by 5 bases and V by 6 bases; bases with no gene match: 9. The CDR3 spells CASTRGDRANNEQFF. In nucleotides, the CDR3 is TGCGCCAGCACCAGAGGGGACAGGGCGAACAATGAGCAGTTCTTC.

The gene calls are TRBV5-1 and TRBJ1-1; 7 bases are shared with TRBD1. The V gene's germline CDR1 is SGHRS and CDR2 YFSETQ. This CDR3 contains 14 residues. Losses at the gene ends were 3 bases for V and 7 bases for J; bases not matched to a gene: 9. Here the CDR3 reads CASSSQGDLGEAFF. CDR3 DNA sequence: TGCGCCAGCAGCTCTCAGGGGGATCTGGGTGAAGCTTTCTTT.

The chain carries TRBV11-3 and TRBJ2-2, with D possibly TRBD2 on 5 matching bases. Germline-derived CDR1 and CDR2 are SGHNT and YENEEA. Deletions cut 7 bases from V and 5 bases from J, with 14 bases between. This CDR3 comprises 14 residues. DNA of the CDR3: TGTGCCAGCACGATAGGAGGAGGAACCGGGGAGCTGTTTTTT. This translates into CASTIGGGTGELFF.

This clone was counted only a few times. The junction does not match germline at one end; this may be a read error. This chain uses TRBV20-1 with TRBJ1-1, with a tentative D call TRBD1 (5 bases). CDR3 length: 11 residues. Germline V gene sequence: CDR1 DFQATT, CDR2 SNEGSKA (reference sequence). The CDR3: CSAKRGAEAFF. The CDR3 DNA reads TGCAGTGCTAAGCGAGGGGCTGAGGCTTTCTTT.

The V gene is TRBV28, the J gene TRBJ1-4, with no clear D. V was clipped by 1 base and J by 2 bases, with 8 bases between them. CDR3 length: 15 amino acids. CDR1 is MDHEN and CDR2 is SYDVKM in the germline V gene. CDR3 loop: CASSLFGMTNEKLFF. CDR3 coding DNA: TGTGCCAGCAGTTTATTTGGTATGACTAATGAAAAACTGTTTTTT.

This clone was seen more than once but under ten times. The chain has TRBV29-1 and TRBJ1-2, with 12 bases that match TRBD1. V was pared by 4 bases and J by 5 bases, with 5 bases of the junction left unmatched. The CDR3 consists of 14 residues. The germline gives CDR1 SQVTM, CDR2 ANQGSEA. The DNA of the CDR3 is TGCAGCGTTGGGGGGACAGGGGGCAGTTATGGCTACACCTTC. As protein: CSVGGTGGSYGYTF. Based on the CDR3 plus reference TRBV29-1 and TRBJ1-2, the full variable domain is SAVISQKPSRDICQRGTSLTIQCQVDSQVTMMFWYRQQPGQSLTLIATANQGSEATYESGFVIDKFPISRPNLTFSTLTVSNMSPEDSSIYLCSVGGTGGSYGYTFGSGTRLTVV.